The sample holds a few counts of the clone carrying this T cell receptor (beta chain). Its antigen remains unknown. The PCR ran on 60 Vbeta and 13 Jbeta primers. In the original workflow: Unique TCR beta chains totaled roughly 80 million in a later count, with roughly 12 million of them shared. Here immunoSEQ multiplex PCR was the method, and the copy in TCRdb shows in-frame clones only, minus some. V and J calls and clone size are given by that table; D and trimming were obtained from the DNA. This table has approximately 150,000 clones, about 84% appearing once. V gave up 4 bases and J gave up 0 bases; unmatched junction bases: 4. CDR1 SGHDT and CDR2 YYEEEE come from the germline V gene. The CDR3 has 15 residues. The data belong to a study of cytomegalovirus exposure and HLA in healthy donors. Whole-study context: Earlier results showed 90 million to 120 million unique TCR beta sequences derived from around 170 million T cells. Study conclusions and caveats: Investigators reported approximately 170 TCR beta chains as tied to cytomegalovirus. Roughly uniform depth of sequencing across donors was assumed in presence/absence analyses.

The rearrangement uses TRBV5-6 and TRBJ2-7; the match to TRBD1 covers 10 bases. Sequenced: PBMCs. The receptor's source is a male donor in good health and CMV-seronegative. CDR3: CASSPTGGFSYEQYF. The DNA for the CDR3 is TGTGCCAGCAGCCCGACAGGGGGCTTCTCCTACGAGCAGTACTTC. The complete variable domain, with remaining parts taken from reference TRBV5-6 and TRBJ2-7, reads DAGVTQSPTHLIKTRGQQVTLRCSPKSGHDTVSWYQQALGQGPQFIFQYYEEEERQRGNFPDRFSGHQFPNYSSELNVNALLLGDSALYLCASSPTGGFSYEQYFGPGTRLTVT.